Following are 19 T cell receptor beta chains from one sample sequenced in a study of radiotherapy plus CTLA-4 blockade in lung cancer. Libraries were prepared by immunoSEQ multiplex PCR; TCRdb keeps only in-frame clonotypes and omits some of them. Of roughly 42,000 clones in the sample, 79% were seen once. Sequenced here: peripheral blood, sampled from a patient treated with radiotherapy plus ipilimumab. The source is a human donor with non-small cell lung cancer that progressed on radiotherapy plus ipilimumab.

The chain couples TRBV19 to TRBJ2-5; TRBD1 is a possible D gene (6 bases). The CDR3 is 11 amino acids. The V gene's germline CDR1 is LNHDA and CDR2 SQIVND (reference sequence). V was cut by 8 bases and J by 4 bases, with 8 bases left in between. CDR3 protein: CASRRGETQYF. As DNA, the CDR3 is TGTGCCAGTCGCAGGGGAGAGACCCAGTACTTC.

This clone appeared once. This chain joins TRBV9 and TRBJ2-5; D might be TRBD2 (5 bases). The germline V gene has CDR1 SGDLS and CDR2 YYNGEE. This CDR3 is 14 amino acids long. With 3 bases removed from V and 3 bases from J, the gap between germline ends came to 12 bases. Here the CDR3 DNA reads TGTGCCAGCAGCGAACTGGACTTGAAAGAGACCCAGTACTTC. Its protein is CASSELDLKETQYF.

The genes are TRBV5-1 and TRBJ2-5; D is ambiguous. The V gene's germline CDR1 is SGHRS and CDR2 YFSETQ. The CDR3 covers 11 residues. V gave up 4 bases and J gave up 3 bases, with 4 bases separating them. CDR3 sequence reads: CASSSKETQYF. DNA of the CDR3: TGCGCCAGCAGCAGCAAAGAGACCCAGTACTTC.

The rearrangement joins TRBV19 to TRBJ2-5; 9 positions match TRBD2. V gave up 5 bases and J gave up 2 bases; unmatched junction bases: 9. CDR1 is LNHDA and CDR2 is SQIVND in the germline V gene (reference sequence). The CDR3 is 16 residues long. Here the CDR3 DNA reads TGTGCCAGTAGTTTTAGACTAGCGGTTAGACAAGAGACCCAGTACTTC. Translating gives CASSFRLAVRQETQYF.

This clone appeared a single time. The J gene is TRBJ1-3, the V gene TRBV5-6; D not certain. Germline CDR1 is SGHDT and CDR2 is YYEEEE. The CDR3 contains 11 residues. Trimming shortened V by 2 bases and J by 5 bases, and 2 bases separated the two germline ends. CDR3 sequence (DNA): TGTGCCAGCAGCTTCAGAAACACCATATATTTT. As protein: CASSFRNTIYF.

V gene TRBV19 combines with J gene TRBJ1-5, with 7 bases lining up with TRBD1. The CDR3 runs to 14 residues. Germline V gene lookup returns CDR1 LNHDA and CDR2 SQIVND (reference sequence). J gave up 0 bases and V 8 bases, and 4 bases lay outside the gene matches. In DNA form, the CDR3 reads TGTGCCAGTTACGGGACAGATAGCAATCAGCCCCAGCATTTT. Protein sequence: CASYGTDSNQPQHF.

The chain carries TRBV6-1 and TRBJ2-7; a possible D gene is TRBD2 (5 bases). There are 17 residues in the CDR3. Trimming took off 0 bases at V and 3 bases at J, with 18 bases between the two ends. Germline-derived CDR1 and CDR2 are MNHNS and SASEGT. In DNA form, the CDR3 reads TGTGCCAGCAGTGAAGCTAAGTTGTCAGGAGGCTACTACGAGCAGTACTTC. Residues: CASSEAKLSGGYYEQYF.

In this sample, this clone turned up once. The CDR3 bases are TGTGCCAGCGCCTCGGGTTCGAACACCGGGGAGCTGTTTTTT. Protein product: CASASGSNTGELFF. The chain carries TRBV27 and TRBJ2-2; no firm D call. Deletions cut 8 bases from V and 0 bases from J, with 10 bases between. Per the germline V gene, CDR1 is MNHEY and CDR2 is SMNVEV (reference sequence). There are 14 residues in the CDR3.

This clone is a singleton in its sample. V is TRBV5-1 and J is TRBJ1-6; TRBD1 is a possible D gene (5 bases). The CDR3 is 14 residues long. Germline loops: CDR1 SGHRS, CDR2 YFSETQ. Trimming shortened V by 0 bases and J by 9 bases, and 10 bases separated the two germline ends. The CDR3 protein is CASSLGQGGSPLHF. The CDR3 coding sequence is TGCGCCAGCAGCTTGGGTCAGGGAGGTTCACCCCTCCACTTT.

The chain carries TRBV15 and TRBJ1-5; possible D gene TRBD1, 5 bases. Germline CDR1 reads LNHNV; CDR2 reads YYDKDF (reference sequence). The V end lost 2 bases, the J end lost 7 bases, and 21 bases lay between the germline ends. The CDR3 covers 17 residues. CDR3 sequence reads: CATSRLTGTESGQPQHF. CDR3 sequence (DNA): TGTGCCACCAGCAGACTTACCGGGACTGAGTCTGGGCAGCCCCAGCATTTT.

The gene calls are TRBV6-5 and TRBJ1-4; 7 nucleotides agree with TRBD1. This CDR3 has 13 residues. V trimming: 6 bases; J trimming: 5 bases; junction bases outside the gene matches: 3. Germline CDR1 reads MNHEY; CDR2 reads SVGAGI. CDR3 DNA: TGTGCCAGCAGATCACAGGGGAATGAAAAACTGTTTTTT. Its protein is CASRSQGNEKLFF.

The chain combines TRBV6-1 with TRBJ1-5; D might be TRBD1 (6 bases). The CDR3 loop spans 13 amino acids. CDR1 and CDR2 (germline): MNHNS, SASEGT. With 6 bases removed from V and 5 bases from J, the gap between germline ends came to 11 bases. The CDR3 reads CASRLQGHQPQHF. The CDR3 DNA reads as TGTGCCAGCAGGTTACAGGGCCATCAGCCCCAGCATTTT.

The chain joins TRBV2 to TRBJ2-7, with 8 bases lining up with TRBD1. CDR1 is SNHLY, CDR2 FYNNEI, per germline. V lost 5 bases to trimming and J lost 3 bases; unmatched junction nucleotides: 3. This CDR3 contains 13 residues. The CDR3 nucleotides are TGTGCCAGCAGTCGGACAGGGTACTACGAGCAGTACTTC. Translation gives CASSRTGYYEQYF.

The chain combines TRBV6-1 with TRBJ1-2; TRBD1 is a possible D gene (6 bases). Germline CDR1 MNHNS, CDR2 SASEGT. V was cut by 0 bases and J by 8 bases, with 16 bases left in between. The CDR3 loop spans 15 amino acids. CDR3 loop: CASSEARGATIGYTF. The CDR3 bases are TGTGCCAGCAGTGAAGCGCGGGGGGCGACGATAGGCTACACCTTC.

The table lists this clone with a count of one. In DNA, the CDR3 is TGTGCCAGTAGTATAGCCAGGGCCAACACTGAAGCTTTCTTT. Amino acid sequence: CASSIARANTEAFF. This chain uses TRBV19 with TRBJ1-1, with D possibly TRBD1 on 5 matching bases. The CDR3 consists of 14 residues. CDR1 and CDR2 (germline): LNHDA, SQIVND (reference sequence). Trimming shortened V by 1 base and J by 2 bases, and 8 bases separated the two germline ends. Full variable domain (outside the CDR3, taken from reference TRBV19 and TRBJ1-1): DGGITQSPKYLFRKEGQNVTLSCEQNLNHDAMYWYRQDPGQGLRLIYYSQIVNDFQKGDIAEGYSVSREKKESFPLTVTSAQKNPTAFYLCASSIARANTEAFFGQGTRLTVV.

V gene TRBV7-2 combines with J gene TRBJ2-1, with 12 bases lining up with TRBD2. Germline CDR1 reads SGHTA; CDR2 reads FQGNSA. Trimming cost V 8 bases and J 6 bases; bases outside gene matches: 8. This CDR3 spans 15 amino acids. CDR3 coding DNA: TGTGCCAGCCGGCTAGCGGGGGGGACCGTCAATGAGCAGTTCTTC. Protein product: CASRLAGGTVNEQFF.

The count of this clone is one. The chain uses TRBV7-9 and TRBJ1-2; 11 bases are shared with TRBD1. Germline V gives CDR1 SEHNR, CDR2 FQNEAQ (reference sequence). The V gene end was trimmed by 1 base and the J gene end by 6 bases; junction bases not matched to a gene: 4. There are 15 residues in the CDR3. This CDR3 reads CASSLGGTGGDGYTF. The CDR3 bases are TGTGCCAGCAGCTTAGGTGGGACAGGGGGTGATGGCTACACCTTC.

The V gene is TRBV5-4, the J gene TRBJ2-7; possible D gene TRBD1, 6 bases. CDR3 length: 13 amino acids. Trimming pared 5 bases from V and 5 bases from J, leaving 14 bases between. Germline V lookup: CDR1 SGHNT, CDR2 YYREEE (reference sequence). The DNA for the CDR3 is TGTGCCAGCAGGCCCCGGGCAGGGGACGAGCAGTACTTC. As protein: CASRPRAGDEQYF.

This clone has only one observation. The gene calls are TRBV5-1 and TRBJ2-1; 12 nucleotides align to TRBD2. The CDR3 length is 17 residues. V lost 0 bases and J lost 7; bases outside the gene matches: 8. From germline, CDR1 is SGHRS and CDR2 YFSETQ. In DNA, the CDR3 is TGCGCCAGCAGCTTGGCCCCTAGCGGGGGGGCAAATAATGAGCAGTTCTTC. This translates into CASSLAPSGGANNEQFF.